This record looks at one T cell receptor (beta chain) sequence and its context. What it binds is not known. CDR3 length: 13 amino acids. CDR1 SNHLY and CDR2 FYNNEI come from the germline V gene. The V end was cut by 5 bases, the J end by 1 base, with 8 bases between. Doses given second, at about 4 or about 12 weeks, were pooled. This specimen belongs to a study of T cell responses to AZD1222 COVID-19 vaccine. Study outcomes and limitations: The peak T cell response came first, and repertoires were sampled only after it. Of spike-specific TCRs, nearly half reportedly target regions left unmutated in variants. Most donors were white British, females outnumbered males, and clonal diversity was possibly underestimated.

The assay was immunoSEQ multiplex PCR, and TCRdb's table has in-frame clones only and misses some. This sample carries 110,000 to 150,000 clones, approximately 90% of them seen once, and the ten largest clones take more than 1.5%. Source: peripheral blood, taken 28 days after the second AZD1222 dose. This sequence was found in an adult who received the AZD1222 COVID-19 vaccine. V is TRBV2 and J is TRBJ1-1, with D maybe TRBD1 (5 bases). The CDR3 bases are TGTGCCAGCAGTTCGGACAAGAACACTGAAGCTTTCTTT. As protein: CASSSDKNTEAFF.